This is a list of T cell receptor beta chains from one sample in a study of blood T cell repertoires in COVID-19. The data were produced by immunoSEQ multiplex PCR, yet TCRdb's version contains in-frame clones alone and is incomplete. The repertoire holds a few hundred thousand clones, with around 84% as singletons. Sequencing was carried out using PBMCs or T cells enriched from blood (not recorded which). These receptors originate from a woman aged 45-65 years who had recovered from COVID-19. Each CDR3 is given with its conserved first and last residue. A D gene is named only where the DNA matches it firmly.

j_call v_call d_call cdr3_nt cdr3_aa
TRBJ1-1 TRBV23-1 - TGCGCCAGCAGTCACCCAACTAGAAAAAACACTGAAGCTTTCTTT CASSHPTRKNTEAFF
TRBJ2-3 TRBV2 - TGTGCCAGCAGTGATGGGGGAGGAGATACGCAGTATTTT CASSDGGGDTQYF
TRBJ2-7 TRBV28 TRBD1 TGTGCCAGCAGTTACTCGATGGACAGGGACGCCTTTTCCTACGAGCAGTACTTC CASSYSMDRDAFSYEQYF
TRBJ2-1 TRBV7-6 - TGTGCCAGCAGCGCCAGGGGGGCGATGAACAATGAGCAGTTCTTC CASSARGAMNNEQFF
TRBJ2-2 TRBV3-1/TRBV3-2 - TGTGCCAGCAGCCAAGAAAGACTAGTTCGCACCGGGGAGCTGTTTTTT CASSQERLVRTGELFF
TRBJ1-2 TRBV6-5 - TGTGCCAGCAGTCCCAGCGGGGGTGGCTACACCTTC CASSPSGGGYTF
TRBJ1-5 TRBV10-3 - TGTGCCATCAGTGAGTCCCGCTCGACAGGAGACCAGCCCCAGCATTTT CAISESRSTGDQPQHF
TRBJ2-1 TRBV27 TRBD1 TGTGCCAGCACCCGGACAGGGAAACACAATGAGCAGTTCTTC CASTRTGKHNEQFF
TRBJ2-3 TRBV7-2 - TGTGCCAGCAGCTTGGACTTCTCAGATACGCAGTATTTT CASSLDFSDTQYF
TRBJ2-1 TRBV18 TRBD2 TGTGCCAGCTCACCACGTCGGGAGGGCTACAATGAGCAGTTCTTC CASSPRREGYNEQFF
TRBJ2-7 TRBV18 - TGTGCCAGCTCATCGGAGGGGGCTCAGTACGAGCAGTACTTC CASSSEGAQYEQYF
TRBJ2-5 TRBV7-2 TRBD1 TGTGCCAGCAGCGAAAACAGGGGAGAGACCCAGTACTTC CASSENRGETQYF
TRBJ1-2 TRBV18 - TGTGCCAGCTCACCCTTCGCACAGGGCGACTATGGCTACACCTTC CASSPFAQGDYGYTF
TRBJ1-5 TRBV27 - TGTGCCAGCAGGGGTTACAGGGATCAGCCCCAGCATTTT CASRGYRDQPQHF
TRBJ1-5 TRBV2 - TGTGCCAGCAGCGAAGACAGGAATGGTCAGCCCCAGCATTTT CASSEDRNGQPQHF
TRBJ2-1 TRBV27 TRBD2 TGTGCCAGCAGTTACATAAGCGGGAGCTCCTACAATGAGCAGTTCTTC CASSYISGSSYNEQFF
TRBJ2-7 TRBV18 TRBD1 TGTGCCAGCTCACTTGGGACAGGGGTTTCCCACGAGCAGTACTTC CASSLGTGVSHEQYF